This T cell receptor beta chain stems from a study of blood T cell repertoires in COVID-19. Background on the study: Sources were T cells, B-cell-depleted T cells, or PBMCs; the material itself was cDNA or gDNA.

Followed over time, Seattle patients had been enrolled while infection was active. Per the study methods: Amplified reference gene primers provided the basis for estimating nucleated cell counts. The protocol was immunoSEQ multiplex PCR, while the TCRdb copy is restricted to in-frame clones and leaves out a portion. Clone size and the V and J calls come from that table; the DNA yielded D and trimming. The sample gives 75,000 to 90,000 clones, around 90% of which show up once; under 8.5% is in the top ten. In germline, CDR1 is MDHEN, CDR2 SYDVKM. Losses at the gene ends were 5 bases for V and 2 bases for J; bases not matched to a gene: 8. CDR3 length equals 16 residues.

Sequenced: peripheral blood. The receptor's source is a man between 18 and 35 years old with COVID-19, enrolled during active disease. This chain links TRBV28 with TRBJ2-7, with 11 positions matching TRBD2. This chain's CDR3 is CASSTVAGGRPYEQYF. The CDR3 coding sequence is TGTGCCAGCAGTACTGTAGCGGGAGGGCGCCCCTACGAGCAGTACTTC.